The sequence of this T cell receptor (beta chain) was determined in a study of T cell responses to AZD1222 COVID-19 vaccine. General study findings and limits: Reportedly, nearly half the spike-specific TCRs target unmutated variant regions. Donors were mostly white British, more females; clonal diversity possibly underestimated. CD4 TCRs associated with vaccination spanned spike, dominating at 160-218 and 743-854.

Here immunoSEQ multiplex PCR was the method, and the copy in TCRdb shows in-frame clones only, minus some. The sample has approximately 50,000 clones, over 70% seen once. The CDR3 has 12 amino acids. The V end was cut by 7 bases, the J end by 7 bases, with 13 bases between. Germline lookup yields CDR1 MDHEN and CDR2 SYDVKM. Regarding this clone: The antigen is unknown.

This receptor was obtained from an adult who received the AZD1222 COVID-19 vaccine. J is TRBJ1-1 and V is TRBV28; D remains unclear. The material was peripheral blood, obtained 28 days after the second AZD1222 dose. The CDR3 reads CASIQGQSEAFF. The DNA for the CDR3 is TGTGCCAGCATCCAAGGGCAGAGTGAAGCTTTCTTT.